This is a list of T cell receptor beta chains from one sample in a study of regulatory T cells in long-lasting Graves disease. TCRdb ran MiXCR on the multiplex PCR reads and lists one entry per CDR3 protein. The repertoire consists of 350,000 to 450,000 distinct CDR3 sequences, with 20% to 25% occurring once and the leading ten covering about 13%. Sequences were derived from peripheral blood mononuclear cells (PBMCs), sampled when the disease was refractory, from a patient treated with antithyroid drugs. Receptors originate from a female donor with Graves disease. Each CDR3 is given with its conserved first and last residue. The D gene is left open where the match is weak. Part of the rows lack a size; the others show once, few, many or a class for expanded clones.

J	V	length	D	size	DNA	CDR3
TRBJ2-1	TRBV12-3/TRBV12-4	16	TRBD2	NA	TGTGCCAGCAGTTTAGGCCTAGCGGAAACCTACAATGAGCAGTTCTTC	CASSLGLAETYNEQFF
TRBJ1-2	TRBV2	13	NA	NA	TGTGCCAGCAGTGACCCAGGGGACTATGGCTACACCTTC	CASSDPGDYGYTF
TRBJ1-5	TRBV9	15	TRBD1	NA	TGTGCCAGCAGCCAGGGGGGGCAGGACAATCAGCCCCAGCATTTT	CASSQGGQDNQPQHF
TRBJ2-7	TRBV28	14	NA	many	TGTGCCAGCAGTTCGGAAGGGTACTCCTACGAGCAGTACTTC	CASSSEGYSYEQYF
TRBJ2-3	TRBV6-5	18	NA	NA	TGTGCCAGCAGTTACTTGGGTGTGCCTGGGGGACTGACAGATACGCAGTATTTT	CASSYLGVPGGLTDTQYF
TRBJ2-7	TRBV18	15	TRBD2	few	TGTGCCAGCTCACCAGGCGGGAGGGGCGCGTACGAGCAGTACTTC	CASSPGGRGAYEQYF
TRBJ2-3	TRBV2	13	NA	NA	TGTGCCAGCAAACGGGCAGAAACAGATACGCAGTATTTT	CASKRAETDTQYF
TRBJ2-7	TRBV28	12	NA	many	TGTGCCAGCAGCCCCCCCGGTGGCGAGCAGTACTTC	CASSPPGGEQYF
TRBJ2-5	TRBV11-2	16	TRBD2	NA	TGTGCCAGCAGCACCCTGACTAGCGGAAGAAGGGGGGCCCAGTACTTC	CASSTLTSGRRGAQYF
TRBJ2-2	TRBV7-3	16	NA	NA	TGTGCCAGCAGCACGTCGACTAGGATGGGGTCCGGGGAGCTGTTTTTT	CASSTSTRMGSGELFF
TRBJ1-1	TRBV18	16	TRBD1	once	TGTGCCAGCTCACCACCAGCACAGGGGGTCGGAACTGAAGCTTTCTTT	CASSPPAQGVGTEAFF
TRBJ2-7	TRBV6-1	14	NA	many	TGTGCCAGCACCCTCGACCGAGGTGGCTACGAGCAGTACTTC	CASTLDRGGYEQYF
TRBJ1-1	TRBV29-1	19	TRBD1	few	TGCAGCGTCGCCCCCGCCGGGACAGGGGGTTGGTGGATGAACACTGAAGCTTTCTTT	CSVAPAGTGGWWMNTEAFF
TRBJ2-5	TRBV3-1	15	TRBD1	many	TGTGCCAGCAGCGGGGGACAGCCCGGCCGGGAGACCCAGTACTTC	CASSGGQPGRETQYF
TRBJ2-1	TRBV2	15	TRBD2	NA	TGTGCCAGCAGTGCGGCTAGCGGAACCCACAATGAGCAGTTCTTC	CASSAASGTHNEQFF
TRBJ1-2	TRBV14	15	NA	NA	TGTGCCAGCAGCCAAGATCTGGACGGCGTCTATGGCTACACCTTC	CASSQDLDGVYGYTF
TRBJ2-7	TRBV29-1	11	NA	many	TGCAGCGTTGGATCCGGTTACGAGCAGTACTTC	CSVGSGYEQYF
TRBJ2-1	TRBV29-1	15	TRBD2	few	TGCAGCGTTGAAGATAGCGGGAGTGGGGTTGGGGAGCAGTTCTTC	CSVEDSGSGVGEQFF
TRBJ2-6	TRBV30	15	NA	NA	TGTGCCTGGAGTCAGGGGAGCTCTGGGGCCAACGTCCTGACTTTC	CAWSQGSSGANVLTF
TRBJ2-7	TRBV5-1	17	NA	once	TGCGCCAGCAGCTTGGCCTCCGTAAGACAGGCTTCCTACGAGCAGTACTTC	CASSLASVRQASYEQYF
TRBJ2-5	TRBV27	15	NA	NA	TGTGCCAGCAGTTTGCCGACTAGCAGGGGGGAGACCCAGTACTTC	CASSLPTSRGETQYF
TRBJ2-5	TRBV29-1	12	NA	many	TGCAGCGTTGAATACAGGGAAGAGACCCAGTACTTC	CSVEYREETQYF
TRBJ2-5	TRBV28	16	TRBD1	NA	TGTGCCAGCAGTCTCGGAGGACAGGGGGGACAGGAGACCCAGTACTTC	CASSLGGQGGQETQYF
TRBJ2-4	TRBV2	16	NA	many	TGTGCCAGCAGCCCACGTAGCGGACTAGCCAAAAACATTCAGTACTTC	CASSPRSGLAKNIQYF
TRBJ2-1	TRBV2	15	TRBD2	once	TGTGCCAGCAGTGAGACTAGCGGGATCTACAATGAGCAGTTCTTC	CASSETSGIYNEQFF
TRBJ1-2	TRBV28	20	TRBD1	many	TGTGCCAGCAGTTTCAGTACCCCCCGGACAGGGGGCGTCATGTTGGATGGCTACACCTTC	CASSFSTPRTGGVMLDGYTF
TRBJ2-7	TRBV20-1	16	TRBD2	NA	TGCAGTGCTAGACCGAGAACTAGCGGGAGTCTCTACGAGCAGTACTTC	CSARPRTSGSLYEQYF
TRBJ2-2	TRBV15	15	NA	few	TGTGCCACGATAGGCGGGACAGTGGGTACCGGGGAGCTGTTTTTT	CATIGGTVGTGELFF
TRBJ2-7	TRBV20-1	15	TRBD2	few	TGCAGTGCTCCCCGCATAGCGGGAGCGGGGTACGAGCAGTACTTC	CSAPRIAGAGYEQYF
TRBJ2-5	TRBV9	15	NA	NA	TGTGCCAGCAATCCTTGGGGCCGGGCGCAAGAGACCCAGTACTTC	CASNPWGRAQETQYF
TRBJ2-7	TRBV27	15	NA	few	TGTGCCAGCAGTTTACGGGACGTAGGGATCCACGAGCAGTACTTC	CASSLRDVGIHEQYF
TRBJ2-2	TRBV2	14	TRBD2	many	TGTGCCAGCACGGGGGGGGTTGGCACCGGGGAGCTGTTTTTT	CASTGGVGTGELFF
TRBJ1-5	TRBV7-8	12	TRBD1	many	TGTGCCACAGGACAGGGCGATCAGCCCCAGCATTTT	CATGQGDQPQHF
TRBJ2-7	TRBV2	13	TRBD2	many	TGTGCCAGCCTTGGCGGGAGGGCCCGCGAGCAGTACTTC	CASLGGRAREQYF
TRBJ1-1	TRBV7-3	16	TRBD1	few	TGTGCCAGCAGCCCCGATGGGACAGGAAGGCAGACTGAAGCTTTCTTT	CASSPDGTGRQTEAFF
TRBJ2-5	TRBV28	16	NA	many	TGTGCCAGCAGCTCGACCAGGCACCAAACCCAAGAGACCCAGTACTTC	CASSSTRHQTQETQYF
TRBJ1-6	TRBV20-1	15	NA	many	TGCAGTGCTAGCGGAGTGGGCGCGGACCCTGAGGCCCTCCACTTT	CSASGVGADPEALHF
TRBJ1-2	TRBV27	15	TRBD1	many	TGTGCCAGCAGCCCACAGGGGTCAATTAACTATGGCTACACCTTC	CASSPQGSINYGYTF
TRBJ2-5	TRBV7-8	15	NA	many	TGTGCCAGCAGCTTTTCCGGGCAGTACCAAGAGACCCAGTACTTC	CASSFSGQYQETQYF
TRBJ1-6	TRBV6-1	11	NA	many	TGTGCCAGCAGCGTATCTTCACCCCTCCACTTT	CASSVSSPLHF
TRBJ1-1	TRBV5-1	14	TRBD1	many	TGCGCCAGCAGCTTGGGGGACAGGACTACTGAAGCTTTCTTT	CASSLGDRTTEAFF
TRBJ1-3	TRBV6-2/TRBV6-3	14	TRBD1	NA	TGTGCCAGCAGGGACAGGGCTTCTGGAAACACCATATATTTT	CASRDRASGNTIYF
TRBJ2-3	TRBV27	13	NA	NA	TGTGCCAGCAGTACCTACCACACAGATACGCAGTATTTT	CASSTYHTDTQYF
TRBJ2-1	TRBV11-2	15	TRBD1	NA	TGTGCCAGCAGCCTGCCTCCGACAGGGAACAATGAGCAGTTCTTC	CASSLPPTGNNEQFF